This section outlines one TCR beta chain sequence together with its context. No antigen is known for it. The record originates from a study of Graves' ophthalmopathy and Graves' hyperthyroidism. Study-wide findings and caveats: Blood also contained most of the expanded thyroid clonotypes above 0.001 frequency.

TCR beta CDR3 amplification used RNA transcripts. First-round RT-PCR used HTBI primers; second-round multiplex PCR followed. TCRdb used MiXCR to reprocess the multiplex PCR reads, holding one entry per CDR3 protein. This sample has about 740,000 distinct CDR3 sequences; about 44% occur once, and the top ten carry less than 55%. The sequenced material came from peripheral blood. This TCR came from an adult man with Graves' ophthalmopathy.

In nucleotides, the CDR3 is TGTGCCAGCAGCTTTCAAGGACTAGCGGGAGTGGGCGAGCAGTACTTC. Its protein is CASSFQGLAGVGEQYF. The chain carries TRBV7-9 and TRBJ2-7; TRBD2 agrees at 13 bases. The CDR3 spans 16 residues. Per the germline V gene, CDR1 is SEHNR and CDR2 is FQNEAQ (reference sequence). Trimming removed 3 bases from V and 6 bases from J; junction bases left unmatched: 8.